The 27 T cell receptor beta chains in this list originate from one sample, sequenced in a study of control samples from healthy donors and cancer patients. TCRdb keeps only in-frame clones here, not all; method: immunoSEQ multiplex PCR. The repertoire consists of some 130,000 clones, with about 92% occurring once and the leading ten covering 1.5% to 2%. Sequenced material: PBMCs. These receptors were collected from a man between 45 and 60 years old with head and neck cancer.

V usage is TRBV28 and J usage is TRBJ1-4; D is perhaps TRBD1 (5 bases). V was pared by 6 bases and J by 0 bases, with 11 bases between. The germline CDR1 and CDR2 sequences are MDHEN and SYDVKM. This CDR3 has 15 amino acids. The DNA of the CDR3 is TGTGCCAGCAGCCCTGCAGGGACAACTAATGAAAAACTGTTTTTT. Amino acids: CASSPAGTTNEKLFF.

In its sample, this clone was seen a few times. This chain connects TRBV6-5 to TRBJ1-1; 7 bases map to TRBD1. Germline CDR1 reads MNHEY; CDR2 reads SVGAGI. V dropped 11 bases and J dropped 0; count of bases not matched to a gene: 6. The CDR3 runs 13 residues. The chain's CDR3 is CASKDRLNTEAFF. The CDR3 bases are TGTGCCTCGAAGGACAGGTTGAACACTGAAGCTTTCTTT.

The rearrangement links TRBV18 to TRBJ1-2, with 8 bases matching TRBD1. There are 14 residues in the CDR3. V dropped 3 bases and J dropped 2; count of bases not matched to a gene: 2. CDR1 is KGHSH and CDR2 is LQKENI in the germline V gene. This chain's CDR3 is CASSPGQENYGYTF. The CDR3 nucleotides are TGTGCCAGCTCACCGGGACAGGAGAACTATGGCTACACCTTC. The whole variable domain, filled in from reference TRBV18 and TRBJ1-2, reads NAGVMQNPRHLVRRRGQEARLRCSPMKGHSHVYWYRQLPEEGLKFMVYLQKENIIDESGMPKERFSAEFPKEGPSILRIQQVVRGDSAAYFCASSPGQENYGYTFGSGTRLTVV.

J is TRBJ1-3 and V is TRBV30, with D perhaps TRBD1 (5 bases). Trimming left V 7 bases short and J 4 bases short, with 17 bases between. The CDR3 sequence is 14 residues long. Germline-derived CDR1 and CDR2 are GTSNPN and SVGIG (reference sequence). For the CDR3, the DNA is TGTGCCTTCCGGCCGGGGGTAAGCGGAAACACCATATATTTT. Protein product: CAFRPGVSGNTIYF.

This chain joins TRBV6-2 or TRBV6-3 and TRBJ2-1, with 10 bases lining up with TRBD2. The V segment lost 6 bases and the J segment 3 bases; nucleotides outside the gene matches: 5. This CDR3 region has 15 residues. Germline assignment: CDR1 MNHEY and CDR2 SVGEGT. This CDR3 is CASSSGLASYNEQFF. CDR3 nucleotide sequence: TGTGCCAGCAGCTCGGGACTAGCGAGCTACAATGAGCAGTTCTTC.

The chain employs TRBV5-4 and TRBJ2-3; the match to TRBD2 covers 8 bases. The V gene end was trimmed by 1 base and the J gene end by 5 bases; junction bases not matched to a gene: 6. This CDR3 comprises 15 residues. In germline, CDR1 is SGHNT, CDR2 YYREEE (reference sequence). The DNA for the CDR3 is TGTGCCAGCAGCTTGAGACGGGGGGGCATAGATACGCAGTATTTT. Amino acid sequence: CASSLRRGGIDTQYF.

The gene calls are TRBV9 and TRBJ2-5, with TRBD2 matching 10 bases. Losses at the gene ends were 4 bases for V and 5 bases for J; bases not matched to a gene: 20. This CDR3 is 19 amino acids long. Looked up from germline, CDR1 is SGDLS and CDR2 is YYNGEE. This chain's CDR3 is CASSIPGGGGLAKDETQYF. The CDR3 coding sequence is TGTGCCAGCAGCATCCCGGGCGGGGGGGGACTAGCGAAGGACGAGACCCAGTACTTC.

This clone was found once. The chain links TRBV28 to TRBJ1-4, with D perhaps matching TRBD1 (6 bases). With 6 bases removed from V and 5 bases from J, the gap between germline ends came to 13 bases. Germline CDR1 reads MDHEN; CDR2 reads SYDVKM. This CDR3 has 14 amino acids. As DNA, the CDR3 is TGTGCCAGCAGGATTACAGGGCCCAATGAAAAACTGTTTTTT. This codes for CASRITGPNEKLFF.

The chain has TRBV6-6 and TRBJ1-2, with D unresolved. V gave up 2 bases and J gave up 8 bases, with 12 bases separating them. Germline CDR1 and CDR2: MNHNY and SVGAGI (reference sequence). This CDR3 has 13 amino acids. CDR3 sequence: CASSYGGRGGYTF. The CDR3 nucleotides read TGTGCCAGCAGTTACGGTGGCAGAGGAGGCTACACCTTC.

The chain combines TRBV7-8 with TRBJ2-1; D is perhaps TRBD1 (6 bases). Deletions cut 2 bases from V and 0 bases from J, with 11 bases between. CDR1 is SGHVS, CDR2 FQNEAQ, per germline. The CDR3 has 16 amino acids. The CDR3 nucleotides are TGTGCCAGCAGCTTATACGAGGACAGCTCCTACAATGAGCAGTTCTTC. Translation gives CASSLYEDSSYNEQFF.

J is TRBJ1-1 and V is TRBV6-5, with D possibly TRBD1 on 5 matching bases. Trimming removed 3 bases at V and 5 bases at J, with 10 bases between. CDR3 length: 13 amino acids. Germline CDR1 MNHEY, CDR2 SVGAGI. CDR3 region: CASSYRGRTEAFF. The CDR3 DNA reads as TGTGCCAGCAGTTATAGGGGTAGGACTGAAGCTTTCTTT.

The chain couples TRBV7-3 to TRBJ2-1; the match to TRBD1 covers 7 bases. Germline CDR1 and CDR2: SGHTA and FQGTGA. V trimming: 3 bases; J trimming: 1 base; junction bases outside the gene matches: 0. This CDR3 spans 14 amino acids. The CDR3 protein is CASSFRGSYNEQFF. As DNA, the CDR3 is TGTGCCAGCAGCTTCAGGGGGTCCTACAATGAGCAGTTCTTC.

The table lists this clone with a count of one. V gene TRBV19 combines with J gene TRBJ1-2; a weak D match, TRBD1 (5 bases). Per germline, CDR1 LNHDA and CDR2 SQIVND (reference sequence). CDR3 size: 14 residues. Trimming cost V 5 bases and J 6 bases, with 16 bases left between them. The CDR3, as DNA: TGTGCCAGTAGTCTACGAGGAGGGGAAGATGGCTACACCTTC. Translated, it gives CASSLRGGEDGYTF.

The chain carries TRBV7-9 and TRBJ2-6; D ambiguous. Trimming took 5 bases from V and 0 from J, leaving 8 bases between them. This CDR3 is built from 15 residues. Per the germline V gene, CDR1 is SEHNR and CDR2 is FQNEAQ (reference sequence). For the CDR3, the DNA is TGTGCCAGCAGCCATGCAAGCTCTGGGGCCAACGTCCTGACTTTC. Its protein product is CASSHASSGANVLTF.

The chain recombines TRBV4-2 with TRBJ1-4, with a possible D match to TRBD1 (5 bases). V lost 0 bases, J lost 7 bases, and 15 bases lay in between. The CDR3 is 16 residues long. Per the germline V gene, CDR1 is LGHNA and CDR2 is YNFKEQ. The CDR3 nucleotides read TGTGCCAGCAGCCAAGATGCGACAGTGGGTGGTGAAAAACTGTTTTTT. Amino acids: CASSQDATVGGEKLFF.

A single count supports this clone. The chain joins TRBV7-9 to TRBJ2-2; D unclear. V shed 6 bases and J shed 1 base, with 12 bases lying between them. This CDR3 has 15 residues. Per germline, CDR1 SEHNR and CDR2 FQNEAQ (reference sequence). As DNA, the CDR3 is TGTGCCAGCAGTCCGATGTGGGGGAACACCGGGGAGCTGTTTTTT. Protein product: CASSPMWGNTGELFF.

The chain has TRBV30 and TRBJ1-2, with TRBD1 as a possible D gene (6 bases). The CDR3 totals 15 residues. The germline V gene has CDR1 GTSNPN and CDR2 SVGIG (reference sequence). The V end was cut by 4 bases, the J end by 7 bases, with 22 bases between. Written as DNA, the CDR3 is TGTGCCTGGACCCTTGTAACGGGGGCTGCGGGTGGCTACACCTTC. Protein: CAWTLVTGAAGGYTF.

The rearrangement links TRBV12-3 or TRBV12-4 to TRBJ1-2; unclear D gene. V was trimmed by 3 bases and J by 8 bases, leaving 10 bases between them. The CDR3 has 12 amino acids. In DNA form, the CDR3 reads TGTGCCAGCAGTTTTCTGGAAGGCGGCTACACCTTC. Protein: CASSFLEGGYTF.

The chain joins TRBV18 to TRBJ1-1; D is undetermined. The CDR3 sequence is 13 residues long. With 3 bases removed from V and 1 base from J, the gap between germline ends came to 6 bases. Germline CDR1 KGHSH, CDR2 LQKENI. The CDR3 DNA reads as TGTGCCAGCTCACCCGGCTGGAACACTGAAGCTTTCTTT. It is translated as CASSPGWNTEAFF.

V gene TRBV25-1 combines with J gene TRBJ1-1; TRBD1 is a possible D gene (5 bases). V was shortened by 3 bases and J by 4 bases, with 15 bases between the two germline ends. The length of the CDR3 is 15 residues. Per the germline V gene, CDR1 is MGHDK and CDR2 is SYGVNS. This chain's CDR3 is CASSDPVREGTEAFF. Here the CDR3 DNA reads TGTGCCAGCAGTGATCCTGTCAGGGAGGGCACTGAAGCTTTCTTT.

This chain connects TRBV7-2 to TRBJ2-7; possible D gene TRBD2, 5 bases. The CDR3 has 15 amino acids. V was cut by 5 bases and J by 6 bases, with 20 bases left in between. The germline V gene encodes CDR1 SGHTA and CDR2 FQGNSA. The CDR3 DNA follows: TGTGCCAGCAGCACTGCAGTTAGGAGGTCTAGCGAGCAGTACTTC. As protein: CASSTAVRRSSEQYF.

The rearrangement uses TRBV20-1 and TRBJ2-2, with D unclear. Trimming removed 3 bases from V and 5 bases from J, with 7 bases in between. This CDR3 spans 12 amino acids. From germline, CDR1 is DFQATT and CDR2 SNEGSKA (reference sequence). The CDR3 sequence: CSASMVTGELFF. Here the CDR3 DNA reads TGCAGTGCTAGTATGGTAACCGGGGAGCTGTTTTTT.

The V gene is TRBV7-9, the J gene TRBJ2-1, with D possibly being TRBD1 or TRBD2 (5 bases each). With 7 bases removed from V and 2 bases from J, the gap between germline ends came to 12 bases. Germline-derived CDR1 and CDR2 are SEHNR and FQNEAQ (reference sequence). CDR3 length: 14 residues. The CDR3 here is CASTVGTPYNEQFF. The DNA for the CDR3 is TGTGCCAGCACGGTTGGGACGCCCTACAATGAGCAGTTCTTC.

The genes are TRBV6-6 and TRBJ1-1, with no clear D. Trimming shortened V by 2 bases and J by 5 bases, and 6 bases separated the two germline ends. The CDR3 runs to 12 residues. Germline CDR1 and CDR2: MNHNY and SVGAGI (reference sequence). In nucleotides, the CDR3 is TGTGCCAGCAGTTACAGGGAGACTGAAGCTTTCTTT. It translates to CASSYRETEAFF.

This sequence joins TRBV7-9 and TRBJ2-5, with 8 bases aligning to TRBD2. The germline CDR1 and CDR2 sequences are SEHNR and FQNEAQ (reference sequence). V lost 0 bases, J lost 5 bases, and 5 bases stayed unmatched. The CDR3 runs to 15 residues. CDR3 in amino acids: CASSLASGGRETQYF. CDR3 coding DNA: TGTGCCAGCAGCTTAGCCTCGGGGGGGCGCGAGACCCAGTACTTC. The full variable domain, with the rest looked up from reference TRBV7-9 and TRBJ2-5, is DTGVSQNPRHKITKRGQNVTFRCDPISEHNRLYWYRQTLGQGPEFLTYFQNEAQLEKSRLLSDRFSAERPKGSFSTLEIQRTEQGDSAMYLCASSLASGGRETQYFGPGTRLLVL.

The V call is TRBV15, the J call TRBJ1-2; D possibly corresponds to TRBD1 (5 bases). CDR3 length equals 15 residues. CDR1 is LNHNV, CDR2 YYDKDF, per germline (reference sequence). V dropped 0 bases and J dropped 8 bases, with 16 bases sitting between them. CDR3 residues: CATSRDRAGTDGYTF. CDR3 nucleotide sequence: TGTGCCACCAGCAGAGATCGGGCAGGGACGGACGGCTACACCTTC.

This clone has just a few counts. The CDR3 nucleotides read TGCGCCAGCAGCCAAGATCTAGGGGGGCCTTGGGAGACCCAGTACTTC. This sequence encodes CASSQDLGGPWETQYF. This chain connects TRBV4-3 to TRBJ2-5, with D perhaps assigned TRBD1 or TRBD2 (6 bases each). Germline lookup yields CDR1 LGHNA and CDR2 YSLEER. This CDR3 has 16 residues. Trimming pared 0 bases from V and 5 bases from J, leaving 16 bases between.